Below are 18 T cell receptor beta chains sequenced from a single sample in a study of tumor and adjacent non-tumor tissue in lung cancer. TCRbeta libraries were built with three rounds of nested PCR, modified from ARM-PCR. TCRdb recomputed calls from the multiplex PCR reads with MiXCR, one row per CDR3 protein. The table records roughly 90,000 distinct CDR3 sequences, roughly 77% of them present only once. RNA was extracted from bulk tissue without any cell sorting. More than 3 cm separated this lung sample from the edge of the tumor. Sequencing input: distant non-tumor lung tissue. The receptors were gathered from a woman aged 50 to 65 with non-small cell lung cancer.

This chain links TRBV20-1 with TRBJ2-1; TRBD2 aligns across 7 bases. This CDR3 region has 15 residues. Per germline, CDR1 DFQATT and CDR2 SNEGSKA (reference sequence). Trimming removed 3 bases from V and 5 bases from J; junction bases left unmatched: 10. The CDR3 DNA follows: TGCAGTGCTAGGGCTACTAGCGTAAACCACAATGAGCAGTTCTTC. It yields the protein CSARATSVNHNEQFF.

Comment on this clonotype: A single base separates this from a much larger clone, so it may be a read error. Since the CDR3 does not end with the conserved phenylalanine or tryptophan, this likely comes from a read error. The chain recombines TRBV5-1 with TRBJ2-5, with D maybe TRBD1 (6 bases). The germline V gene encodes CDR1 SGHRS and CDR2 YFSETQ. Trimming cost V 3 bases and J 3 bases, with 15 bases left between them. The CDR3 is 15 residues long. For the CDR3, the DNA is TGCGCCAGCAGCTCAACACCAGGGGTAGAAGAGACCCAGTACTTA. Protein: CASSSTPGVEETQYL.

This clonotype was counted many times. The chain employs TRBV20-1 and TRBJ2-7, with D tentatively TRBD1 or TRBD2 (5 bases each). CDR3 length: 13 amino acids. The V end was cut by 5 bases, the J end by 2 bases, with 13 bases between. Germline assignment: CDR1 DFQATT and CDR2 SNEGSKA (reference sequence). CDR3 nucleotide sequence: TGCAGTGCTTCGGGGCCCCACACCTACGAGCAGTACTTC. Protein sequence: CSASGPHTYEQYF.

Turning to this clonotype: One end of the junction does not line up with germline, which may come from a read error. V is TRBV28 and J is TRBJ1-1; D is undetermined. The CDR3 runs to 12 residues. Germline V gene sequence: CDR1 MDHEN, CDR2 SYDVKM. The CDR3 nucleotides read TGTGCCAGTGCTCCCAGTAACACTGAAGCTTCCTTT. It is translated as CASAPSNTEASF.

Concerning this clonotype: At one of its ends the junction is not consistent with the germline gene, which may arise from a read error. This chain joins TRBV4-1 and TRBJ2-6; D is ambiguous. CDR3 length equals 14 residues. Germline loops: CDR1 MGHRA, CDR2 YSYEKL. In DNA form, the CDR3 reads TGCACCAGCCACCAGGACTCTGGGGCCAACGTCCTGACTTTC. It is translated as CTSHQDSGANVLTF.

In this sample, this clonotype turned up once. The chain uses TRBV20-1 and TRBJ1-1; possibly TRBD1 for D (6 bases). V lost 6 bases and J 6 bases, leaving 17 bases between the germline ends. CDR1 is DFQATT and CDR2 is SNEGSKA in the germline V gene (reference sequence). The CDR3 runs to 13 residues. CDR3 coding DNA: TGCAGTGCCAAGACAGGATCCTACTCTGAAGCTTTCTTT. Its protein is CSAKTGSYSEAFF.

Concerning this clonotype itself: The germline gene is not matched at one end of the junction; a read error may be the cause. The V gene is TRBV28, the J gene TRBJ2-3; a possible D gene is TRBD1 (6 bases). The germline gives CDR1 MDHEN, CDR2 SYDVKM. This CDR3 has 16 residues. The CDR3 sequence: CAGRPSGQHITDTQYF. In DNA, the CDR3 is TGTGCCGGCAGGCCATCCGGACAGCACATCACAGATACGCAGTATTTT.

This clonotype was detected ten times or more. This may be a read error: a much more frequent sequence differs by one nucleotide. The CDR3 region is CASSQTGQANQLQHF. DNA of the CDR3: TGCGCCAGCAGCCAAACGGGACAGGCGAATCAGCTCCAGCATTTT. J is TRBJ1-5 and V is TRBV4-1; 8 bases align to TRBD1. CDR1 and CDR2 from the germline V gene are MGHRA and YSYEKL. The CDR3 consists of 15 residues.

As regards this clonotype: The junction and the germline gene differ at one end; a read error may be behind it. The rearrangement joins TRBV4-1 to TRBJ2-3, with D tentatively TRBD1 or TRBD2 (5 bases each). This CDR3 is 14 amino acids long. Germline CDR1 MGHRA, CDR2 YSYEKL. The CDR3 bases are TGCGTCAGCAGTCTGGGGACCACCACAGATACGCAGTATTTT. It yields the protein CVSSLGTTTDTQYF.

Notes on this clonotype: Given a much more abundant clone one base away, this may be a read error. The CDR3: CATNGTGRETQYF. CDR3 nucleotides: TGTGCCACCAACGGCACGGGGAGAGAGACCCAGTACTTC. The J gene is TRBJ2-5, the V gene TRBV15; D perhaps matches TRBD2 (5 bases). V was shortened by 7 bases and J by 4 bases, with 13 bases between the two germline ends. Germline V gene data show CDR1 as LNHNV and CDR2 as YYDKDF (reference sequence). The CDR3 totals 13 residues. The full variable domain, completed using reference TRBV15 and TRBJ2-5, is DAMVIQNPRYQVTQFGKPVTLSCSQTLNHNVMYWYQQKSSQAPKLLFHYYDKDFNNEADTPDNFQSRRPNTSFCFLDIRSPGLGDTAMYLCATNGTGRETQYFGPGTRLLVL.

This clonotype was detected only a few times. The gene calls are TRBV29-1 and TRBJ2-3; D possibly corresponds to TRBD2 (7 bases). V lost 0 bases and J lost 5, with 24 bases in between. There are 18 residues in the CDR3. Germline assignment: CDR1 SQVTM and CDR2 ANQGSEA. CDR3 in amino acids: CSVEDPIVHGGRIDTQYF. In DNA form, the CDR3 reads TGCAGCGTTGAAGATCCTATAGTGCACGGGGGGCGCATAGATACGCAGTATTTT.

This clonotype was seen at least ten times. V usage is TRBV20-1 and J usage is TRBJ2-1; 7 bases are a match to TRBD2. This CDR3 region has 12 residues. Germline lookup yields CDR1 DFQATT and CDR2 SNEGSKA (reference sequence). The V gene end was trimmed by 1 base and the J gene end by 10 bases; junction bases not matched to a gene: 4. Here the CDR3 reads CSARVTLAEQFF. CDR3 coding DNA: TGCAGTGCTAGAGTAACACTAGCGGAGCAGTTCTTC.

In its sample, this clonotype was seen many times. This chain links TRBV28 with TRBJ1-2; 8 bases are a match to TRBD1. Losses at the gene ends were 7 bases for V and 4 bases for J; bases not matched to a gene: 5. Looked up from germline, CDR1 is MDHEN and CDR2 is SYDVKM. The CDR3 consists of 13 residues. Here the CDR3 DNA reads TGTGCCAGCAAAACAGGGGGTGGCTATGGCTACACCTTC. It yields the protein CASKTGGGYGYTF.

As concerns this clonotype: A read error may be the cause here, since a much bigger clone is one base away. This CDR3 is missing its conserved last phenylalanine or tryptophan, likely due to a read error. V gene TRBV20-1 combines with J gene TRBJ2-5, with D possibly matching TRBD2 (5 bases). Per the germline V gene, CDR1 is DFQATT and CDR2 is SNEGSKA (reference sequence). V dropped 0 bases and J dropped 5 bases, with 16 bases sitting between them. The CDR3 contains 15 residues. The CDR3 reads CSARDSATGWETQYY. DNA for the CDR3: TGCAGTGCTAGAGATTCTGCCACGGGATGGGAGACCCAGTACTAC.

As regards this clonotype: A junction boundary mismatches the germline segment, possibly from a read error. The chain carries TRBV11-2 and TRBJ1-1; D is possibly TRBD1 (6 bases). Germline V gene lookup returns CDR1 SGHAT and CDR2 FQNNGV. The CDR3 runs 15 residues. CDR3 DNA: TGTGCCGGCAGCTTACGTTTTGACAGGAACACTGAAGCTATCTTT. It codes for CAGSLRFDRNTEAIF.

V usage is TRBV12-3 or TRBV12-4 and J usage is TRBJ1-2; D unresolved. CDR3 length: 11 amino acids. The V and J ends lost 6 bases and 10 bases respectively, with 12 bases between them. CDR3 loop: CASSIGNTYTF. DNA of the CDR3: TGTGCCAGCAGCATTGGGAACACCTACACCTTC.

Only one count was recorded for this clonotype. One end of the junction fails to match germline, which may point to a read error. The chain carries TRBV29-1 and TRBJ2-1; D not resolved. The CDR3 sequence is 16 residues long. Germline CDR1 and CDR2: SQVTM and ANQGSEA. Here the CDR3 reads CSVESPSRSSYNERFF. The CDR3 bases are TGCAGCGTTGAATCTCCGAGTAGGAGCTCCTATAATGAGCGGTTCTTC.

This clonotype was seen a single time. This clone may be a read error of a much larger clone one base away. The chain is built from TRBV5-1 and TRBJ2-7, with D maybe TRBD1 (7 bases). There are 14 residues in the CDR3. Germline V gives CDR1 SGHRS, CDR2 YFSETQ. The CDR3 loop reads CANSLGGQSYEQYF. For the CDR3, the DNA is TGCGCCAACAGCTTGGGGGGACAGTCCTACGAGCAGTACTTC.